The 17 T cell receptor beta chains below all came from one sample that was sequenced in a study of CD8 T cells in Susac syndrome. With random hexamers, about 0.45 to 1 ug RNA was reverse transcribed. One entry per CDR3 protein results from TCRdb running MiXCR on the immunoSEQ multiplex PCR reads. The sample contains about 240,000 distinct CDR3 sequences, almost 97% of which appear only once. Sequencing input: CD4+ T cells from PBMCs. The receptors here all came from a human donor with Susac syndrome.

The genes are TRBV6-5 and TRBJ2-7; a possible D gene is TRBD2 (6 bases). With 5 bases removed from V and 2 bases from J, the gap between germline ends came to 13 bases. CDR3 length: 14 residues. In germline, CDR1 is MNHEY, CDR2 SVGAGI. CDR3: CASSRDSAAYEQYF. CDR3 DNA: TGTGCCAGCAGTCGGGACTCCGCGGCCTACGAGCAGTACTTC.

This sequence joins TRBV14 and TRBJ2-1; 7 nucleotides match TRBD2. This CDR3 region has 19 residues. V dropped 3 bases and J dropped 2; count of bases not matched to a gene: 16. The V gene's germline CDR1 is SGHDN and CDR2 FVKESK. The CDR3 spells CASSQLSGRAARAYNEQFF. The CDR3 nucleotides are TGTGCCAGCAGCCAGCTTAGCGGGCGGGCCGCAAGGGCCTACAATGAGCAGTTCTTC.

This sequence joins TRBV11-2 and TRBJ2-5; D not certain. Germline loops: CDR1 SGHAT, CDR2 FQNNGV. This CDR3 has 12 residues. V lost 4 bases and J 5 bases, leaving 8 bases between the germline ends. In DNA, the CDR3 is TGTGCCAGCAGCTCAGACGGGGAGACCCAGTACTTC. Its protein product is CASSSDGETQYF.

The chain combines TRBV3-1 with TRBJ1-3, with D unresolved. CDR3 length equals 15 residues. CDR1 is LGHDT and CDR2 is YNNKEL in the germline V gene (reference sequence). V lost 3 bases and J 1 base, leaving 10 bases between the germline ends. CDR3 amino acids: CASSQGITSGNTIYF. The CDR3 DNA reads TGTGCCAGCAGCCAGGGGATCACGTCTGGAAACACCATATATTTT.

The chain carries TRBV9 and TRBJ2-1; D may be TRBD2 (6 bases). V lost 7 bases, J lost 0 bases, and 8 bases lay in between. The CDR3 runs 13 residues. The V gene's germline CDR1 is SGDLS and CDR2 YYNGEE. Here the CDR3 DNA reads TGTGCCAGCGGAGGGAGCTCCTACAATGAGCAGTTCTTC. Its protein is CASGGSSYNEQFF.

The J gene is TRBJ2-3, the V gene TRBV12-5, with D possibly TRBD2 on 5 matching bases. The V end lost 8 bases, the J end lost 0 bases, and 12 bases lay between the germline ends. CDR1 and CDR2 from the germline V gene are LGHNT and FRNRAP. This CDR3 is built from 14 residues. This chain's CDR3 is CASSGRASTDTQYF. CDR3 DNA sequence: TGTGCTAGTTCCGGGCGGGCAAGCACAGATACGCAGTATTTT.

The chain employs TRBV12-3 or TRBV12-4 and TRBJ1-3; D ambiguous. V was trimmed by 3 bases and J by 0 bases, leaving 15 bases between them. The CDR3 loop spans 17 amino acids. The CDR3 loop reads CASSFSAGSSSGNTIYF. In nucleotides, the CDR3 is TGTGCCAGCAGTTTTAGCGCGGGGAGTTCCTCTGGAAACACCATATATTTT.

This chain links TRBV29-1 with TRBJ2-1, with D tentatively TRBD2 (5 bases). The V end was cut by 4 bases, the J end by 5 bases, with 15 bases between. Looked up from germline, CDR1 is SQVTM and CDR2 is ANQGSEA. The length of the CDR3 is 14 residues. The CDR3: CSVGSLYGDNEQFF. CDR3 nucleotides: TGCAGCGTTGGGAGCTTATACGGGGACAATGAGCAGTTCTTC.

V is TRBV9 and J is TRBJ1-2, with TRBD1 identical over 7 bases. J gave up 6 bases and V 4 bases, and 12 bases lay outside the gene matches. Per the germline V gene, CDR1 is SGDLS and CDR2 is YYNGEE. The CDR3 consists of 15 residues. The CDR3 sequence is CASSPRTGGVNGYTF. Here the CDR3 DNA reads TGTGCCAGCAGCCCCCGGACAGGAGGAGTTAATGGCTACACCTTC.

The J gene is TRBJ2-5, the V gene TRBV29-1; 7 positions match TRBD1. Per the germline V gene, CDR1 is SQVTM and CDR2 is ANQGSEA. The CDR3 extends over 13 amino acids. The junction had 5 bases not matched to a gene; V was cut back by 3 bases and J by 4 bases. DNA of the CDR3: TGCAGCGTTGAGGGACAGACAGGAGAGACCCAGTACTTC. Encoded protein: CSVEGQTGETQYF.

The rearrangement joins TRBV7-9 to TRBJ1-1; no clear D gene. The germline CDR1 and CDR2 sequences are SEHNR and FQNEAQ (reference sequence). Trimming removed 6 bases from V and 2 bases from J, with 13 bases in between. CDR3 size: 14 residues. The CDR3 DNA is TGTGCCAGCAGGCCCGAGGCATTTAACACTGAAGCTTTCTTT. It translates to CASRPEAFNTEAFF.

J is TRBJ2-1 and V is TRBV29-1; 7 bases align to TRBD2. Per germline, CDR1 SQVTM and CDR2 ANQGSEA. The CDR3 has 14 residues. The ends lost 5 bases at V and 8 bases at J; junction bases unmatched: 12. The CDR3 protein is CSVIGGSKPHEQFF. CDR3 bases: TGCAGCGTTATTGGCGGGAGTAAACCCCATGAGCAGTTCTTC.

V usage is TRBV29-1 and J usage is TRBJ1-1; D might be TRBD1 (5 bases). The CDR3 length is 11 residues. V was pared by 6 bases and J by 6 bases, with 11 bases between. CDR1 is SQVTM, CDR2 ANQGSEA, per germline. The DNA of the CDR3 is TGCAGCGTGGGGGGAGGGGCTGAAGCTTTCTTT. It is translated as CSVGGGAEAFF.

The CDR3: CASSTAGPSYEQYF. The CDR3 nucleotides are TGTGCCAGCAGTACCGCGGGGCCGTCCTACGAGCAGTACTTC. The chain recombines TRBV12-3 or TRBV12-4 with TRBJ2-7, with a weak D call TRBD2 (6 bases). The CDR3 consists of 14 residues. Between the trimmed V and J ends, which lost 5 bases and 1 base, there was a span of 12 bases.

The rearrangement uses TRBV12-3 or TRBV12-4 and TRBJ1-3; 12 bases are shared with TRBD1. This CDR3 spans 16 amino acids. The V segment lost 3 bases and the J segment 3 bases; nucleotides outside the gene matches: 3. CDR3: CASSLGQGASGNTIYF. In DNA form, the CDR3 reads TGTGCCAGCAGTTTGGGACAGGGGGCTAGTGGAAACACCATATATTTT.

The chain uses TRBV12-3 or TRBV12-4 and TRBJ1-1, with 7 bases aligning to TRBD1. Losses at the gene ends were 1 base for V and 4 bases for J; bases not matched to a gene: 6. The CDR3 length is 15 residues. CDR3 sequence reads: CASSLGPQGGTEAFF. Here the CDR3 DNA reads TGTGCCAGCAGTTTAGGGCCCCAGGGGGGCACTGAAGCTTTCTTT.

This chain joins TRBV7-2 and TRBJ2-7; perhaps TRBD2 as D (6 bases). V lost 1 base, J lost 2 bases, and 12 bases lay in between. This CDR3 region has 15 residues. The germline V gene encodes CDR1 SGHTA and CDR2 FQGNSA. The CDR3 region has the DNA TGTGCCAGCAGCTTAGTGGAGGGCGGCACCTACGAGCAGTACTTC. This encodes CASSLVEGGTYEQYF.